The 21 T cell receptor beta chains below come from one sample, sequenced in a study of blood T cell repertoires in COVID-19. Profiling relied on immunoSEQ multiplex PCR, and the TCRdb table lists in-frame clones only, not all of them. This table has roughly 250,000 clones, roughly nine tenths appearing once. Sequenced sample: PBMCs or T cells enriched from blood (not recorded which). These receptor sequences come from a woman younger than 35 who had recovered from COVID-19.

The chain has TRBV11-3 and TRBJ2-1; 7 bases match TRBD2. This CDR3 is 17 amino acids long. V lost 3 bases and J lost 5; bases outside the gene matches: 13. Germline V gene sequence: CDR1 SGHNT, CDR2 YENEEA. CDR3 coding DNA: TGTGCCAGCAGCTTGGGGTTATTTGGCGGGGGTGACAATGAGCAGTTCTTC. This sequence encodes CASSLGLFGGGDNEQFF. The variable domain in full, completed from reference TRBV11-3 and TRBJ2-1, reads EAGVVQSPRYKIIEKKQPVAFWCNPISGHNTLYWYLQNLGQGPELLIRYENEEAVDDSQLPKDRFSAERLKGVDSTLKIQPAELGDSAVYLCASSLGLFGGGDNEQFFGPGTRLTVL.

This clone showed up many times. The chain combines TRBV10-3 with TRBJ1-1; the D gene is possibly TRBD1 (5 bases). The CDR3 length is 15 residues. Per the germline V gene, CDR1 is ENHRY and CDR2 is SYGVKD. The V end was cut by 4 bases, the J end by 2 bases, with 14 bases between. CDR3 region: CAISGSGKANTEAFF. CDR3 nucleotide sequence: TGTGCCATCAGTGGATCAGGGAAAGCAAACACTGAAGCTTTCTTT.

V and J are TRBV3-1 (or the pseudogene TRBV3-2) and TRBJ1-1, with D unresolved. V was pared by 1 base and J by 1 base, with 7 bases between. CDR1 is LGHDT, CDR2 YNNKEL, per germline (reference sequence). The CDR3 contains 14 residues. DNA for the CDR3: TGTGCCAGCAGCCAAGGGCGAGGGAACACTGAAGCTTTCTTT. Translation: CASSQGRGNTEAFF.

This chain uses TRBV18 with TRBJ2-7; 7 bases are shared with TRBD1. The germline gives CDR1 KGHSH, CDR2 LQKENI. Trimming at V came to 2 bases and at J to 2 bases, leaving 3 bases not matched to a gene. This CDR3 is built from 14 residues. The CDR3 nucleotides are TGTGCCAGCTCACCAGGGACAGACACCTACGAGCAGTACTTC. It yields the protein CASSPGTDTYEQYF.

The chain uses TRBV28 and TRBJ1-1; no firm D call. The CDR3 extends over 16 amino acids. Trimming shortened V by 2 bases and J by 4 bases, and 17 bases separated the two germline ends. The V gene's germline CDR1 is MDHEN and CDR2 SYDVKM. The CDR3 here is CASSLEADVISTEAFF. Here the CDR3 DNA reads TGTGCCAGCAGTTTAGAGGCAGACGTTATTTCCACTGAAGCTTTCTTT.

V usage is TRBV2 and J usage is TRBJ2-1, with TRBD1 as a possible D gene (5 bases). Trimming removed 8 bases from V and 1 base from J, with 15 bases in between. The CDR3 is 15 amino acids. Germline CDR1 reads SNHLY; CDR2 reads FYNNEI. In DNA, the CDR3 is TGTGCCAGCCAGGCGCTGGGGCAATCCTACAATGAGCAGTTCTTC. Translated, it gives CASQALGQSYNEQFF.

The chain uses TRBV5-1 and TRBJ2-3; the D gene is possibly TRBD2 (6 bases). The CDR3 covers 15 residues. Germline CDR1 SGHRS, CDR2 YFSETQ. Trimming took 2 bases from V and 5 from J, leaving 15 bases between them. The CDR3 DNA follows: TGCGCCAGCAGCTTTGGAGGGGACGGGCGAGATACGCAGTATTTT. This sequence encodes CASSFGGDGRDTQYF.

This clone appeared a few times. In DNA, the CDR3 is TGTGCCAGCAGTGGGACAGGGGGAAGAGATACGCAGTATTTT. It translates to CASSGTGGRDTQYF. V and J are TRBV25-1 and TRBJ2-3; 10 bases are shared with TRBD1. The V gene's germline CDR1 is MGHDK and CDR2 SYGVNS. This CDR3 spans 14 amino acids. The trim removed 4 bases at V and 5 bases at J, leaving 3 bases unmatched.

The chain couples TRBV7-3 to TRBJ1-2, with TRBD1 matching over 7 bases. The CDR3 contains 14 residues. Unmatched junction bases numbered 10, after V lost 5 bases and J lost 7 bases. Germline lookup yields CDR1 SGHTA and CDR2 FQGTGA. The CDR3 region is CASSHVTGLGGYTF. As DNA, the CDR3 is TGTGCCAGCAGCCACGTGACAGGGTTAGGTGGCTACACCTTC.

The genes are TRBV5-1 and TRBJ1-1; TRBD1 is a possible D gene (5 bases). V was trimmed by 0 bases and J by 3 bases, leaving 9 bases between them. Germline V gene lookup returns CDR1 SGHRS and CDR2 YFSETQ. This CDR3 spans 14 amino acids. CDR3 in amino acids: CASSLAGGDTEAFF. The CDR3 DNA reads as TGCGCCAGCAGCTTGGCCGGGGGTGACACTGAAGCTTTCTTT.

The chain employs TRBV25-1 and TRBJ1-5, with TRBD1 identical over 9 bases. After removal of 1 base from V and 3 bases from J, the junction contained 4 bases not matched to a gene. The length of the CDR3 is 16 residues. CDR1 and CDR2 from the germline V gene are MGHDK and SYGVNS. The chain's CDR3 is CASSESGTGFNQPQHF. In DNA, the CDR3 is TGTGCCAGCAGTGAATCTGGGACAGGGTTCAATCAGCCCCAGCATTTT.

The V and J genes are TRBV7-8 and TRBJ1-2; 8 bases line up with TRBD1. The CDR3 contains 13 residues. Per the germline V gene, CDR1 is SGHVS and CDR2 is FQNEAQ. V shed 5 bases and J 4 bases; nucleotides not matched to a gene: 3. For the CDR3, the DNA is TGTGCCAGCAGCGCGGACAGGGCCTATGGCTACACCTTC. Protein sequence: CASSADRAYGYTF. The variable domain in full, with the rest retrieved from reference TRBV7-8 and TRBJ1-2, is GAGVSQSPRYKVAKRGQDVALRCDPISGHVSLFWYQQALGQGPEFLTYFQNEAQLDKSGLPSDRFFAERPEGSVSTLKIQRTQQEDSAVYLCASSADRAYGYTFGSGTRLTVV.

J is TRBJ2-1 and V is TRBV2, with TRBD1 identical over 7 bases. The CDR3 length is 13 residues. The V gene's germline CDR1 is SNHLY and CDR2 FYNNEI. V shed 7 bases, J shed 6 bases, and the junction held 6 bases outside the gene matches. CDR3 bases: TGTGCCAGCACCCTAGGGACAGTCAATGAGCAGTTCTTC. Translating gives CASTLGTVNEQFF.

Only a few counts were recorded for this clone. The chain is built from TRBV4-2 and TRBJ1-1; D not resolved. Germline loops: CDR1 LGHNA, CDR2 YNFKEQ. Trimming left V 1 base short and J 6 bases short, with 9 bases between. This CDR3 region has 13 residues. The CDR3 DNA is TGTGCCAGCAGCCAAGCCTTTATCTCTGAAGCTTTCTTT. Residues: CASSQAFISEAFF.

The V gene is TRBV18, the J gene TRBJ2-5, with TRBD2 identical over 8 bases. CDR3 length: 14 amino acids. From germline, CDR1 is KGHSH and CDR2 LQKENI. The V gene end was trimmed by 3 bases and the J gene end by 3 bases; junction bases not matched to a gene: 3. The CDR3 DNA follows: TGTGCCAGCTCACCGCGGGAGGTTAAAGAGACCCAGTACTTC. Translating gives CASSPREVKETQYF.

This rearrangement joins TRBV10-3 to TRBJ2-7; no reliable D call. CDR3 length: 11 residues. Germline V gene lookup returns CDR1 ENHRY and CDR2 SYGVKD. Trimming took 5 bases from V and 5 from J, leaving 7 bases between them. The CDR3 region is CAISLSDEQYF. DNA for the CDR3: TGTGCCATCAGTTTATCGGACGAGCAGTACTTC.

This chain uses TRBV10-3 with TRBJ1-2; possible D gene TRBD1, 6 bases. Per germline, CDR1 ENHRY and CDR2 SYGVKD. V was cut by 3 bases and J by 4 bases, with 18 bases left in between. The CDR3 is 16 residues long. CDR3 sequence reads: CAISEPTGKPSYGYTF. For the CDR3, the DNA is TGTGCCATCAGTGAACCGACAGGTAAACCCTCCTATGGCTACACCTTC.

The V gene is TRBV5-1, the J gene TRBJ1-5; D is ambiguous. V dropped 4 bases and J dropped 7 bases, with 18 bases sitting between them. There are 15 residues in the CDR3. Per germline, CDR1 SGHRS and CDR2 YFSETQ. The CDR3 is CASSPTREESQPQHF. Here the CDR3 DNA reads TGCGCCAGCAGCCCTACAAGGGAGGAAAGCCAGCCCCAGCATTTT.

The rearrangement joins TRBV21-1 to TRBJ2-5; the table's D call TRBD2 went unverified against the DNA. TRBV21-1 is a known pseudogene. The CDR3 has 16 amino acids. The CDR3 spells CASSKYHSVSKETQYF. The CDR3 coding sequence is TGTGCCAGCAGCAAATACCATTCGGTTTCTAAGGAGACCCAGTACTTC.

The CDR3 DNA reads TGTGCCGCAGGGACAATGACCTACGAGCAGTACTTC. This translates into CAAGTMTYEQYF. This chain uses TRBV6-1 with TRBJ2-7, with a possible D match to TRBD1 (6 bases). The CDR3 loop spans 12 amino acids. The germline V gene encodes CDR1 MNHNS and CDR2 SASEGT. V gave up 11 bases and J gave up 2 bases, with 13 bases separating them.

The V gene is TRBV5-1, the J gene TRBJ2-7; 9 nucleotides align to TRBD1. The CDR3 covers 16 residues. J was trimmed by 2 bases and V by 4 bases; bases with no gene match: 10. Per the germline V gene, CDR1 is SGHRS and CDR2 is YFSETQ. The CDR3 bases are TGCGCCAGCAGCCCGTTGGGACAGGGCACCGCCTACGAGCAGTACTTC. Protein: CASSPLGQGTAYEQYF.